The source of this T cell receptor beta chain is a study of cytomegalovirus exposure and HLA in healthy donors. Germline CDR1 reads SGHRS; CDR2 reads YFSETQ. The CDR3 length is 16 residues. Germline trimming cut 5 bases from V and 5 bases from J; bases unmatched to any gene: 13. Primers included in the PCR were 60 Vbeta and 13 Jbeta primers. Libraries were prepared by immunoSEQ multiplex PCR; TCRdb keeps only in-frame clonotypes and omits some of them. This table holds 75,000 to 100,000 clones, roughly 70% found once. Comments on this clone: Its antigen is currently unknown.

Findings and caveats of the study: Several of the most significant clusters appeared linked to common viral pathogens, based on a later analysis. Investigators reported about 160 TCR beta chains as tied to cytomegalovirus.

Among the donors, all were healthy bone marrow donors. The chain is built from TRBV5-1 and TRBJ2-5; TRBD1 agrees at 9 bases. Sequencing input: PBMCs. This receptor was taken from a male donor in good health and CMV-seronegative. The CDR3 reads CASSSIPGQGTETQYF. The DNA of the CDR3 is TGCGCCAGCAGTTCCATTCCGGGACAGGGTACGGAGACCCAGTACTTC.